Listed below are T cell receptor beta chains from one sample, sequenced in a study of early stage breast cancer tumors. Method: immunoSEQ multiplex PCR; TCRdb's copy keeps in-frame clones and lacks some. Altogether 9,000 to 10,000 clones are present, roughly 67% being singletons, with the ten largest covering 12%. The sequenced sample was breast tumor tissue. The receptors shown here come from a person aged 55 to 75 with breast cancer. The CDR3 runs from the conserved cysteine through the conserved F or W. The D gene is left open where the match is weak. Clone size is stated in some rows and not others, as once, few, many or a class when expanded.

.	TRBV5-5	TRBJ1-1	.	CATRTDLNTEAFF	TGTGCCACCCGGACAGACTTAAACACTGAAGCTTTCTTT
.	TRBV18	TRBJ1-1	.	CASAEQPGGTEAFF	TGTGCCAGCGCGGAACAGCCAGGTGGCACTGAAGCTTTCTTT
.	TRBV6-6	TRBJ1-5	.	CASSYRRSQPQHF	TGTGCCAGCAGCTACAGGCGCTCGCAGCCCCAGCATTTT
.	TRBV5-8	TRBJ1-2	once	CASSSVKVHLIYGYTF	TGTGCCAGCAGCTCGGTAAAGGTCCATCTTATCTATGGCTACACCTTC
.	TRBV10-3	TRBJ1-5	medium-sized	CAISESMAGVASGQHF	TGTGCCATCAGTGAGTCGATGGCAGGGGTCGCCTCAGGCCAGCATTTT
.	TRBV7-2	TRBJ2-5	.	CASSLAASAETQYF	TGTGCCAGCAGCTTAGCTGCTAGCGCCGAGACCCAGTACTTC
.	TRBV5-1	TRBJ2-3	.	CASRLQAASTDTQYF	TGCGCCAGCAGGCTACAGGCCGCTAGCACAGATACGCAGTATTTT
.	TRBV18	TRBJ1-2	.	CASSPLYSPDYGYTF	TGTGCCAGCTCACCTTTATATTCGCCAGATTATGGCTACACCTTC
.	TRBV5-1	TRBJ2-1	.	CASSLEGASPGEQFF	TGCGCCAGCAGCTTGGAGGGAGCTTCTCCGGGGGAGCAGTTCTTC
TRBD2	TRBV11-2	TRBJ2-7	once	CASSSGTSGRGYEQYF	TGTGCCAGCAGCTCCGGGACTAGCGGGAGGGGCTACGAGCAGTACTTC
.	TRBV4-2	TRBJ1-2	.	CASSQGGTDYGYTF	TGTGCCAGCAGCCAAGGGGGTACAGACTATGGCTACACCTTC
TRBD1	TRBV30	TRBJ1-1	.	CAWMGQANTEAFF	TGTGCCTGGATGGGACAGGCGAACACTGAAGCTTTCTTT
.	TRBV7-9	TRBJ1-2	.	CASSLAKAGHRGYTF	TGTGCCAGCAGCTTAGCGAAGGCAGGGCATCGTGGCTACACCTTC
.	TRBV10-3	TRBJ1-1	.	CAICDRPYTEAFF	TGTGCGATTTGTGACAGGCCCTACACTGAAGCTTTCTTT
TRBD1	TRBV2	TRBJ2-3	.	CASIRQGAGDTQYF	TGTGCCAGCATCAGACAGGGGGCGGGTGATACGCAGTATTTT
TRBD2	TRBV18	TRBJ2-3	few	CASSPRYDGGGAITSTDTQYF	TGTGCCAGCTCACCACGATACGACGGCGGGGGGGCCATAACCTCTACAGATACGCAGTATTTT
.	TRBV9	TRBJ1-6	.	CASSTRVNNSPLHF	TGTGCCAGCAGCACCCGGGTAAATAATTCACCCCTCCACTTT
.	TRBV19	TRBJ1-2	.	CASSQQGTTLGYTF	TGTGCCAGTAGTCAACAGGGTACGACTTTGGGCTACACCTTC
TRBD2	TRBV19	TRBJ2-1	.	CASSTTSGRAHEQFF	TGTGCCAGTAGTACGACTAGCGGGAGGGCGCATGAGCAGTTCTTC
.	TRBV7-9	TRBJ1-1	medium-sized	CASSGRQENTEAFF	TGTGCCAGCAGCGGAAGACAGGAGAACACTGAAGCTTTCTTT
TRBD2	TRBV5-6	TRBJ2-5	.	CASSLGREWTQETQYF	TGTGCCAGCAGCTTGGGGCGGGAGTGGACCCAAGAGACCCAGTACTTC
.	TRBV6-1	TRBJ1-1	.	CASSERQGGTEAFF	TGTGCCAGCAGTGAACGCCAGGGCGGCACTGAAGCTTTCTTT
.	TRBV9	TRBJ1-2	.	CASSVYEGSNYGYTF	TGTGCCAGCAGCGTTTATGAGGGCTCTAACTATGGCTACACCTTC
TRBD2	TRBV7-2	TRBJ2-7	.	CASSFRGLAGNREERYF	TGTGCCAGCAGCTTTAGGGGACTAGCGGGGAACAGGGAAGAGCGGTACTTC
.	TRBV2	TRBJ2-1	large	CATTRNNEQFF	TGTGCCACCACAAGGAACAATGAGCAGTTCTTC
.	TRBV19	TRBJ1-5	.	CASLGPQVGGRGNQPQHF	TGTGCCAGTCTGGGGCCCCAAGTAGGGGGAAGAGGCAATCAGCCCCAGCATTTT
.	TRBV28	TRBJ2-3	.	CASPPSGIPLSTQYF	TGTGCCAGCCCCCCTTCGGGAATCCCTTTATCTACGCAGTATTTT
.	TRBV5-1	TRBJ1-2	few	CASSKDNANYGYTF	TGCGCCAGCAGCAAGGACAATGCTAACTATGGCTACACCTTC
TRBD2	TRBV11-2	TRBJ2-1	.	CASSPNRGTSGRNEQFF	TGTGCCAGCAGCCCGAATAGGGGGACTAGCGGGAGGAATGAGCAGTTCTTC
.	TRBV6-5	TRBJ1-1	.	CASSTGAEAFF	TGTGCCAGCAGTACCGGGGCTGAAGCTTTCTTT
.	TRBV5-1	TRBJ2-1	.	CASSLTKNEQFF	TGCGCCAGCAGCTTAACAAAGAATGAGCAGTTCTTC
.	TRBV6-5	TRBJ2-1	.	CASSYGSGTSYNEQFF	TGTGCCAGCAGTTACGGCAGCGGCACTTCCTACAATGAGCAGTTCTTC
.	TRBV7-5	TRBJ1-2	.	CARSSNGQRRVYTF	TGTGCCAGAAGCTCAAACGGACAGCGCCGGGTCTACACCTTC
.	TRBV5-4	TRBJ2-1	few	CASRLDSYNEQFF	TGTGCCAGCAGGTTAGACTCGTACAATGAGCAGTTCTTC
TRBD1	TRBV7-9	TRBJ2-2	.	CASSLRDRGTGELFF	TGTGCCAGCAGCTTAAGGGACAGGGGTACCGGGGAGCTGTTTTTT
.	TRBV30	TRBJ2-7	.	CAWSLVDYEQYF	TGTGCCTGGAGTTTGGTAGACTACGAGCAGTACTTC
.	TRBV28	TRBJ1-1	.	CASSLATEAFF	TGTGCCAGCAGTTTAGCAACTGAAGCTTTCTTT
.	TRBV10-3	TRBJ1-1	few	CAISEPGLANTEAFF	TGTGCCATCAGTGAACCGGGACTCGCGAACACTGAAGCTTTCTTT
.	TRBV4-1	TRBJ2-5	medium-sized	CASSQAGKETQYF	TGCGCCAGCAGCCAAGCTGGAAAAGAGACCCAGTACTTC
.	TRBV19	TRBJ2-5	.	CASSMVLQETQYF	TGTGCCAGTAGTATGGTCTTACAAGAGACCCAGTACTTC
.	TRBV27	TRBJ1-2	few	CASDRRGYTF	TGTGCCAGCGATCGTCGGGGCTACACCTTC
.	TRBV5-6	TRBJ2-1	.	CASSRGMSSYNEQFF	TGTGCCAGCAGTCGCGGTATGAGCTCCTACAATGAGCAGTTCTTC
.	TRBV6-6	TRBJ2-1	.	CASSYSVGEQFF	TGTGCCAGCAGTTACTCGGTTGGTGAGCAGTTCTTC
.	TRBV7-9	TRBJ1-4	few	CASSLRLGRLFF	TGTGCCAGCAGCTTAAGGTTAGGTAGGCTGTTTTTT
.	TRBV19	TRBJ1-1	.	CASSARNKIGTEAFF	TGTGCCAGTAGTGCACGCAACAAAATAGGCACTGAAGCTTTCTTT
.	TRBV7-9	TRBJ1-2	large	CASSLSGLYTF	TGTGCCAGCAGCTTATCAGGCCTATACACCTTC
TRBD2	TRBV5-6	TRBJ2-3	.	CASATGGTQYF	TGTGCCAGTGCCACGGGGGGTACGCAGTATTTT
.	TRBV27	TRBJ2-5	.	CASSHSGETQYF	TGTGCCAGCAGCCATTCCGGGGAGACCCAGTACTTC